This entry lists 21 T cell receptor beta chains sequenced from one sample in a study of T cells after yellow fever vaccination (dated by TCRdb to the late 2010s). Libraries were prepared through 5' RACE. Sequencing was carried out with an Illumina HiSeq 2500. The public reads were reanalyzed by TCRdb: fastp trimming at Q25, MiXCR alignment, in-frame beta chains only. Rows with a matching CDR3 protein are joined into one entry that keeps the most common DNA and genes. The sample contains more than 120,000 distinct CDR3 sequences, 7.7% of them found a single time. In total, the top ten clones hold approximately 0.78% of the sample. Per the publication, the treatment or condition label means: live attenuated yellow fever vaccine strain. Sequenced material: CD4+ T cells sorted from PBMCs, taken 5 days after the yellow fever booster vaccination. The receptors were gathered from a man aged 30 to 39 who received the YFV17D yellow fever vaccine.

This clonotype was seen a handful of times. CDR3 in DNA: TGTGCCAGCAGCTTGGGACTAGCCAAAAACATTCAGTACTTC. Translation: CASSLGLAKNIQYF. The V gene is TRBV5-6, the J gene TRBJ2-4; D ambiguous. This CDR3 is built from 14 residues. Germline CDR1 is SGHDT and CDR2 is YYEEEE. V lost 0 bases to trimming and J lost 0 bases, with 4 bases between them.

In its sample, this clonotype was seen many times. The V and J genes are TRBV20-1 and TRBJ2-5; D unresolved. This CDR3 has 11 amino acids. Looked up from germline, CDR1 is DFQATT and CDR2 is SNEGSKA (reference sequence). Trimming removed 6 bases at V and 6 bases at J, with 11 bases between. The CDR3, as DNA: TGCAGTGCCAGACCCGATCAGACCCAGTACTTC. This gives the protein CSARPDQTQYF.

This clonotype was recorded many times. The rearrangement uses TRBV20-1 and TRBJ2-3; 8 bases are shared with TRBD2. The CDR3 totals 14 residues. The germline V gene has CDR1 DFQATT and CDR2 SNEGSKA (reference sequence). V was clipped by 7 bases and J by 1 base; unmatched bases: 7. As DNA, the CDR3 is TGCAGTGGACCCGGGAGGGCCGGCACAGATACGCAGTATTTT. It is translated as CSGPGRAGTDTQYF.

This clonotype came up many times. The chain links TRBV29-1 to TRBJ2-7; 7 positions agree with TRBD2. The ends lost 6 bases at V and 2 bases at J; junction bases unmatched: 7. The V gene's germline CDR1 is SQVTM and CDR2 ANQGSEA. The CDR3 has 13 residues. The CDR3 coding sequence is TGCAGCGTCGGGGTTAGCGGGCCCTACGAGCAGTACTTC. Encoded protein: CSVGVSGPYEQYF.

This clonotype was recorded at least ten times. This chain links TRBV29-1 with TRBJ1-5; D is perhaps TRBD1 (5 bases). In germline, CDR1 is SQVTM, CDR2 ANQGSEA. The V gene lost 6 bases and the J gene lost 3 bases, with 12 bases spanning the gap. The CDR3 is 13 amino acids. The CDR3 region has the DNA TGCAGCGTCCGGGGGGGAGACAATCAGCCCCAGCATTTT. Translation: CSVRGGDNQPQHF.

This clonotype was seen at least ten times. The rearrangement links TRBV15 to TRBJ2-7; 7 nucleotides agree with TRBD2. The length of the CDR3 is 14 residues. J lost 0 bases, V lost 4 bases, and 3 bases had no gene match. CDR1 and CDR2 from the germline V gene are LNHNV and YYDKDF (reference sequence). Here the CDR3 reads CATSKASGSYEQYF. The CDR3 coding sequence is TGTGCCACCAGCAAGGCTAGCGGCTCCTACGAGCAGTACTTC.

In this sample, this clonotype turned up many times. V and J are TRBV10-3 and TRBJ1-2; the D is unclear. Trimming took 6 bases from V and 4 from J, leaving 12 bases between them. This CDR3 is built from 13 residues. The germline gives CDR1 ENHRY, CDR2 SYGVKD. CDR3 amino acids: CAISSKVGYGYTF. The CDR3 DNA reads as TGTGCCATCAGCTCCAAGGTGGGCTATGGCTACACCTTC.

This clonotype came up many times. This chain joins TRBV7-3 and TRBJ1-2, with 7 bases matching TRBD1. The CDR3 extends over 12 amino acids. In germline, CDR1 is SGHTA, CDR2 FQGTGA. The V segment lost 5 bases and the J segment 8 bases; nucleotides outside the gene matches: 5. CDR3: CASSMTGLGYTF. CDR3 nucleotides: TGTGCCAGCAGCATGACAGGGTTGGGCTACACCTTC.

About this clonotype itself: The germline gene is not matched at one end of the junction; a read error may be the cause. The genes are TRBV3-1 and TRBJ1-5, with D hard to call. Germline assignment: CDR1 LGHDT and CDR2 YNNKEL (reference sequence). The CDR3 length is 14 residues. The CDR3 sequence: CASSQGGNNQPQHF. For the CDR3, the DNA is TGTGCCAGTAGCCAAGGAGGGAACAATCAGCCCCAGCATTTT.

J is TRBJ2-4 and V is TRBV15; the match to TRBD1 covers 9 bases. V was pared by 4 bases and J by 2 bases, with 9 bases of the junction left unmatched. Germline V CDR1 and CDR2: LNHNV, YYDKDF (reference sequence). The CDR3 runs to 17 residues. The CDR3 loop is CATSKGGQGLSKNIQYF. CDR3 sequence (DNA): TGTGCCACCAGCAAAGGCGGACAGGGGCTTTCCAAAAACATTCAGTACTTC. The variable domain in full, with the rest retrieved from reference TRBV15 and TRBJ2-4, is DAMVIQNPRYQVTQFGKPVTLSCSQTLNHNVMYWYQQKSSQAPKLLFHYYDKDFNNEADTPDNFQSRRPNTSFCFLDIRSPGLGDTAMYLCATSKGGQGLSKNIQYFGAGTRLSVL.

This chain connects TRBV20-1 to TRBJ2-3; 14 bases agree with TRBD2. The CDR3 sequence is 17 residues long. Germline assignment: CDR1 DFQATT and CDR2 SNEGSKA (reference sequence). Germline trimming cut 6 bases from V and 0 bases from J; bases unmatched to any gene: 8. The CDR3 region is CSARGTSGSGSTDTQYF. The DNA of the CDR3 is TGCAGTGCCCGCGGGACTAGCGGGAGCGGTAGCACAGATACGCAGTATTTT.

This clonotype appeared many times. This rearrangement joins TRBV20-1 to TRBJ1-5; no clear D gene. The CDR3 spans 13 residues. V lost 5 bases and J 4 bases, leaving 12 bases between the germline ends. The germline CDR1 and CDR2 sequences are DFQATT and SNEGSKA (reference sequence). Here the CDR3 DNA reads TGCAGTGCTCAAGGCGGAGGGAATCAGCCCCAGCATTTT. The encoded protein is CSAQGGGNQPQHF.

The gene calls are TRBV6-6 and TRBJ2-4; D is unclear. This CDR3 is 13 amino acids long. V lost 8 bases, J lost 4 bases, and 12 bases lay in between. In germline, CDR1 is MNHNY, CDR2 SVGAGI (reference sequence). The CDR3 region has the DNA TGTGCCAGCGGCTCAAGAACTAAAAACATTCAGTACTTC. Encoded protein: CASGSRTKNIQYF.

Ten or more counts support this clonotype. V usage is TRBV7-2 and J usage is TRBJ2-1, with 15 bases matching TRBD2. CDR1 is SGHTA and CDR2 is FQGNSA in the germline V gene. The ends lost 4 bases at V and 8 bases at J; junction bases unmatched: 3. The CDR3 is 15 amino acids. CDR3 region: CASSWGLAGGDEQFF. The CDR3 nucleotides are TGTGCCAGCAGCTGGGGACTAGCGGGAGGCGATGAGCAGTTCTTC.

The chain combines TRBV20-1 with TRBJ2-1; 8 bases fit TRBD2. Germline V gene data show CDR1 as DFQATT and CDR2 as SNEGSKA (reference sequence). This CDR3 contains 14 residues. V was clipped by 6 bases and J by 10 bases; unmatched bases: 14. The CDR3 spells CSARGPGGPHEQFF. CDR3 DNA: TGCAGTGCCCGGGGACCGGGAGGGCCCCACGAGCAGTTCTTC.

The V call is TRBV9, the J call TRBJ2-1; D may be TRBD2 (6 bases). Germline loops: CDR1 SGDLS, CDR2 YYNGEE. This CDR3 is 14 amino acids long. V was clipped by 2 bases and J by 10 bases, with 16 bases between them. Written as DNA, the CDR3 is TGTGCCAGCAGCGTTGGGACTCCCCCTCGAGAGCAGTTCTTC. Translation gives CASSVGTPPREQFF. Drawing the rest from reference TRBV9 and TRBJ2-1, the complete variable domain is DSGVTQTPKHLITATGQRVTLRCSPRSGDLSVYWYQQSLDQGLQFLIQYYNGEERAKGNILERFSAQQFPDLHSELNLSSLELGDSALYFCASSVGTPPREQFFGPGTRLTVL.

To note about this clonotype: A much more abundant neighbour one base away suggests this may be a read error. This chain links TRBV5-5 with TRBJ1-4; D unclear. The CDR3 extends over 13 amino acids. The germline CDR1 and CDR2 sequences are SGHKS and YYEKEE (reference sequence). CDR3 amino acids: CASSLREDEKPFF. In DNA, the CDR3 is TGTGCCAGCAGCTTGCGGGAAGATGAAAAACCGTTTTTT.

This clonotype appeared many times. This chain links TRBV5-1 with TRBJ2-3; 9 bases line up with TRBD2. The CDR3 runs 16 residues. Trimming cost V 0 bases and J 3 bases; bases outside gene matches: 5. Germline V gene sequence: CDR1 SGHRS, CDR2 YFSETQ. CDR3 region: CASSLVPAGGTDTQYF. The CDR3 coding sequence is TGCGCCAGCAGCTTGGTACCAGCGGGAGGTACAGATACGCAGTATTTT.

In this sample, this clonotype turned up many times. V gene TRBV5-1 combines with J gene TRBJ2-5; the D call may be TRBD1 or TRBD2 (5 bases each). V lost 4 bases and J lost 1, with 8 bases in between. CDR1 and CDR2 (germline): SGHRS, YFSETQ. The CDR3 is 13 amino acids. The DNA of the CDR3 is TGCGCCAGCAGCCGGGACGTCCAAGAGACCCAGTACTTC. Amino acids: CASSRDVQETQYF.

This clonotype has at least ten counts. This chain uses TRBV6-5 with TRBJ2-7; the match to TRBD2 covers 10 bases. Losses at the gene ends were 0 bases for V and 3 bases for J; bases not matched to a gene: 2. Looked up from germline, CDR1 is MNHEY and CDR2 is SVGAGI. The CDR3 is 15 residues long. In DNA, the CDR3 is TGTGCCAGCAGTTACTCAGCGGGAGGGCTCTACGAGCAGTACTTC. It translates to CASSYSAGGLYEQYF.

In this sample, this clonotype turned up many times. The V gene is TRBV12-3 or TRBV12-4, the J gene TRBJ1-2, with 7 positions matching TRBD1. The V and J ends lost 1 base and 2 bases, in that order; junction bases with no gene match: 1. This CDR3 is built from 14 residues. The CDR3 DNA reads TGTGCCAGCAGTTTAGGCAGGGGGAACTATGGCTACACCTTC. Translated, it gives CASSLGRGNYGYTF.